These T cell receptor beta chains were read from a single sample in a study of cytomegalovirus exposure and HLA in healthy donors. TCRdb's table, derived via immunoSEQ multiplex PCR, lists solely in-frame clones and lacks some. The table lists about 160,000 clones, around three quarters of them singletons. The sample comprised PBMCs. These receptors all stem from a man aged 35 to 55 in good health and CMV-seropositive. CDR3s include the opening cysteine and the closing phenylalanine or tryptophan.

V	J	CDR3
TRBV7-8	TRBJ2-1	CASRSLRTDHNEQFF
TRBV5-7	TRBJ2-1	CASSLAGLGYNEQFF
TRBV19	NA	CASSIDSRGDHEQYF
TRBV2	TRBJ2-7	CASSPTGGPYEQYF
TRBV29-1	TRBJ1-3	CSVLYGNTIYF
TRBV9	TRBJ1-1	CASSVEGRGEYTEAFF
TRBV6-5	TRBJ2-1	CASRPGQGSPNEQFF
TRBV30	TRBJ2-7	CAWSAAYEQYF
TRBV10-3	TRBJ2-7	CAISEGQGYEQYF
TRBV7-8	TRBJ2-1	CASSLDWGDEQFF
TRBV9	TRBJ1-3	CASSVAGWGGSGNTIYF
TRBV6-6	TRBJ1-5	CASSPRTDNQPQHF
TRBV13	TRBJ2-1	CASSFGGGTYNEQFF
TRBV5-6	TRBJ2-7	CASSLQGSYEQYF
TRBV6-5	TRBJ2-5	CASSYSISGGQETQYF
TRBV7-9	TRBJ2-7	CASKSSSSYEQYF
TRBV7-2	TRBJ2-7	CASSLTPTSGRYEQYF
TRBV5-6	TRBJ2-3	CASSLRTATDTQYF
TRBV5-5	TRBJ2-1	CASSLETGAGGRNEQFF
TRBV10-3	TRBJ1-5	CAITQGRNQPQHF
TRBV11-2	TRBJ2-7	CASSRLGRGRWEQYF
TRBV7-9	TRBJ2-2	CSSSPRSWANTGELFF
TRBV19	TRBJ1-1	CASIDRVGDTEAFF
TRBV11-2	TRBJ2-2	CASSFVPGQGMGTGELFF
TRBV7-6	NA	CASSSLAGDLFEQYF
TRBV7-6	TRBJ2-7	CASSLGTTYEQYF
TRBV10-3	TRBJ1-5	CAISDGAYQPQHF
TRBV7-9	TRBJ1-2	CASSFADRRDDGYTF
TRBV7-3	TRBJ1-6	CASSLAGRQNSPLHF
TRBV4-2	TRBJ2-1	CASSQTLQLNEQFF
TRBV7-2	TRBJ2-7	CASSPGGPYEQYF
TRBV7-2	TRBJ2-5	CASSLVAGQSETQYF
TRBV5-4	TRBJ1-3	CASSRPGTSGNTIYF
TRBV2	NA	CASTTTGQGIGEQYF
TRBV7-2	TRBJ1-1	CASSRPWDRGTEAFF
TRBV7-9	NA	CASSLTGHEQYF
TRBV5-4	TRBJ2-6	CASSAGQGPSSGANVLTF
TRBV2	TRBJ1-1	CASAEGNTEAFF
TRBV4-2	TRBJ2-2	CASSPRGQVENAGELFF
TRBV10-3	TRBJ2-7	CAISKSGTGLSYEQYF
TRBV5-1	TRBJ2-3	CASSLGPGLGTDTQYF
TRBV19	TRBJ1-5	CASSTRDRLNQPQHF
TRBV19	TRBJ2-5	CASSIVAGGWETQYF
TRBV10-2	TRBJ2-1	CASTPTNYNEQFF
TRBV5-1	TRBJ1-4	CASSHRDTNEKLFF
TRBV5-1	TRBJ1-3	CASSPLDTSGNTIYF
TRBV7-9	TRBJ2-5	CASSSRGRGQETQYF
TRBV7-2	TRBJ2-2	CASSPGTLQTGELFF
TRBV2	TRBJ2-2	CASSAFPGGGSGELFF
TRBV6-1	TRBJ2-1	CASHSFPNEQFF
TRBV5-5	TRBJ2-5	CASSATGEETQYF
TRBV11-2	TRBJ1-2	CASSAEDRSYGYTF
TRBV19	TRBJ1-5	CASSSPISKGGNQPQHF
TRBV14	TRBJ2-3	CASSSPPGTSFSSQYF